The present T cell receptor (beta chain) was sequenced within a study of cytotoxic CD8 clonotypes in ibrutinib-treated CLL. Only in-frame clones appear in the TCRdb table, and some are missing; sequencing was by immunoSEQ multiplex PCR. Of under 200,000 clones listed, roughly 80% are singletons. Trimming took 6 bases from V and 2 from J, leaving 14 bases between them. The germline V gene has CDR1 SGHRS and CDR2 YFSETQ. CDR3 length: 15 residues. The clonotype comes from a human donor with chronic lymphocytic leukemia. Sequences were derived from PBMCs, sampled after 24 months of ibrutinib treatment. The V and J genes are TRBV5-1 and TRBJ2-2; D remains ambiguous. Written as DNA, the CDR3 is TGCGCCAGCAACCTGGGGTCCAGTAACACCGGGGAGCTGTTTTTT. Its translation: CASNLGSSNTGELFF.